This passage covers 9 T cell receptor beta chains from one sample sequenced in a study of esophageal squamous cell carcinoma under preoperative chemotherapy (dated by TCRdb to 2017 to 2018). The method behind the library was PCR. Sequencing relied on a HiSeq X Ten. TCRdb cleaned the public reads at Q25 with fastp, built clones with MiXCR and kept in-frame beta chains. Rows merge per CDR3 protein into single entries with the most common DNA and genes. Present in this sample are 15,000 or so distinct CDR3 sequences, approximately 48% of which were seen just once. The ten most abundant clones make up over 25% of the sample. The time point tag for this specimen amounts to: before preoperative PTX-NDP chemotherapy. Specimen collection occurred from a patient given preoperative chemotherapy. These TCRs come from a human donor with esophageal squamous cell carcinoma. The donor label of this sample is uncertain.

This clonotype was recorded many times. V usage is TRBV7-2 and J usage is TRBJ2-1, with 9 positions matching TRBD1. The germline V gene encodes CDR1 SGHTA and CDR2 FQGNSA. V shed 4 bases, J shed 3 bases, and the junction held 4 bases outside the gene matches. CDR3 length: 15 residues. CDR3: CASSSDRGDYNEQFF. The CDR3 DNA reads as TGTGCCAGCAGCTCAGACAGGGGGGACTACAATGAGCAGTTCTTC.

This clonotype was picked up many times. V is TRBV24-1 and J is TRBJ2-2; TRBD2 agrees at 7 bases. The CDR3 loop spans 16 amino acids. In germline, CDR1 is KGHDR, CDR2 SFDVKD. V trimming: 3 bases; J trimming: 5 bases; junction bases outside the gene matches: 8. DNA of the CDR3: TGTGCCACCAGTGATCCCAGAAGGGAGGGAACCGGGGAGCTGTTTTTT. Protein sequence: CATSDPRREGTGELFF.

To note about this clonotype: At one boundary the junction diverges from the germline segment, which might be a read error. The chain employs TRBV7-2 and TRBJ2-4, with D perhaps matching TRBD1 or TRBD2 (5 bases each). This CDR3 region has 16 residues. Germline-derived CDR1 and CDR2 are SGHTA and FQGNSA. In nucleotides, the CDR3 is TGTGCCAGCAGCTCAACGGGGCTGGGTTTCAAAGATACTCAGTACTTT. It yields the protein CASSSTGLGFKDTQYF.

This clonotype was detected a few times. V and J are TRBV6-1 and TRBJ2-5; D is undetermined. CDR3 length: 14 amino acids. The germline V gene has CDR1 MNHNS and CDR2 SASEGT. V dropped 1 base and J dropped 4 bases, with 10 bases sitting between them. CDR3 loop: CASSEDPARETQYF. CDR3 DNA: TGTGCCAGCAGTGAAGATCCGGCAAGAGAGACCCAGTACTTC.

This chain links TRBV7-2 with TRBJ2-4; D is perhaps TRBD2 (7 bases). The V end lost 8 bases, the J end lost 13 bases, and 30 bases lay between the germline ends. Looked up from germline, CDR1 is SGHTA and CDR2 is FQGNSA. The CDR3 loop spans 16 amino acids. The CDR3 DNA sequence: TGTGCCAGCGGGTTGGGGGGGGGCCAGATTAAAGAGATCCAGTACTTC. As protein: CASGLGGGQIKEIQYF. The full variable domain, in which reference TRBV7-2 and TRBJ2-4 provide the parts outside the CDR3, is GAGVSQSPSNKVTEKGKDVELRCDPISGHTALYWYRQSLGQGLEFLIYFQGNSAPDKSGLPSDRFSAERTGGSVSTLTIQRTQQEDSAVYLCASGLGGGQIKEIQYFGAGTRLSVL.

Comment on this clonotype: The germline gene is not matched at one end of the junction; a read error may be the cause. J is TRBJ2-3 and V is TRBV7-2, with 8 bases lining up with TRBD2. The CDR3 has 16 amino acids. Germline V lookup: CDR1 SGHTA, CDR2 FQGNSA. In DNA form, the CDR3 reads TGTGCCAGCAGCGCACGACGGGGGGGGGACACAGATACCCAGTATTTT. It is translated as CASSARRGGDTDTQYF.

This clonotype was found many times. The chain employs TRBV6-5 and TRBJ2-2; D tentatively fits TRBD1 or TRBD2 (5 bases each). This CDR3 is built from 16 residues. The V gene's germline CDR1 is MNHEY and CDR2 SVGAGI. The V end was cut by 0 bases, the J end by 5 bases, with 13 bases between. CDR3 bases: TGTGCCAGCAGTTACTCGACCGGGGCGGGTACCGGGGAGCTGTTTTTT. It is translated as CASSYSTGAGTGELFF.

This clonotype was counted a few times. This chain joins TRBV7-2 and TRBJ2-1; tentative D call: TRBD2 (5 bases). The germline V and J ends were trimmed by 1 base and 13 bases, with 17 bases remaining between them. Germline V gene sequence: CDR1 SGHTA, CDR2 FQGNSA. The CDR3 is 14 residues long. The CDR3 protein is CASSLGVSEGTQFF. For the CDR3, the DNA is TGTGCCAGCAGCTTAGGGGTTAGCGAGGGCACCCAGTTCTTC.

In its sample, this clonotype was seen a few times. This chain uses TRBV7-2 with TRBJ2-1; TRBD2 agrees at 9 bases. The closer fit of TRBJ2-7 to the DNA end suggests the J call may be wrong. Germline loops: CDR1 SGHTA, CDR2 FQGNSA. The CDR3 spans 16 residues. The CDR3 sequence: CASSLLAGVMGYEQYF. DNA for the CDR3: TGTGCCAGCAGCTTGTTAGCGGGAGTTATGGGGTACGAGCAGTACTTC.